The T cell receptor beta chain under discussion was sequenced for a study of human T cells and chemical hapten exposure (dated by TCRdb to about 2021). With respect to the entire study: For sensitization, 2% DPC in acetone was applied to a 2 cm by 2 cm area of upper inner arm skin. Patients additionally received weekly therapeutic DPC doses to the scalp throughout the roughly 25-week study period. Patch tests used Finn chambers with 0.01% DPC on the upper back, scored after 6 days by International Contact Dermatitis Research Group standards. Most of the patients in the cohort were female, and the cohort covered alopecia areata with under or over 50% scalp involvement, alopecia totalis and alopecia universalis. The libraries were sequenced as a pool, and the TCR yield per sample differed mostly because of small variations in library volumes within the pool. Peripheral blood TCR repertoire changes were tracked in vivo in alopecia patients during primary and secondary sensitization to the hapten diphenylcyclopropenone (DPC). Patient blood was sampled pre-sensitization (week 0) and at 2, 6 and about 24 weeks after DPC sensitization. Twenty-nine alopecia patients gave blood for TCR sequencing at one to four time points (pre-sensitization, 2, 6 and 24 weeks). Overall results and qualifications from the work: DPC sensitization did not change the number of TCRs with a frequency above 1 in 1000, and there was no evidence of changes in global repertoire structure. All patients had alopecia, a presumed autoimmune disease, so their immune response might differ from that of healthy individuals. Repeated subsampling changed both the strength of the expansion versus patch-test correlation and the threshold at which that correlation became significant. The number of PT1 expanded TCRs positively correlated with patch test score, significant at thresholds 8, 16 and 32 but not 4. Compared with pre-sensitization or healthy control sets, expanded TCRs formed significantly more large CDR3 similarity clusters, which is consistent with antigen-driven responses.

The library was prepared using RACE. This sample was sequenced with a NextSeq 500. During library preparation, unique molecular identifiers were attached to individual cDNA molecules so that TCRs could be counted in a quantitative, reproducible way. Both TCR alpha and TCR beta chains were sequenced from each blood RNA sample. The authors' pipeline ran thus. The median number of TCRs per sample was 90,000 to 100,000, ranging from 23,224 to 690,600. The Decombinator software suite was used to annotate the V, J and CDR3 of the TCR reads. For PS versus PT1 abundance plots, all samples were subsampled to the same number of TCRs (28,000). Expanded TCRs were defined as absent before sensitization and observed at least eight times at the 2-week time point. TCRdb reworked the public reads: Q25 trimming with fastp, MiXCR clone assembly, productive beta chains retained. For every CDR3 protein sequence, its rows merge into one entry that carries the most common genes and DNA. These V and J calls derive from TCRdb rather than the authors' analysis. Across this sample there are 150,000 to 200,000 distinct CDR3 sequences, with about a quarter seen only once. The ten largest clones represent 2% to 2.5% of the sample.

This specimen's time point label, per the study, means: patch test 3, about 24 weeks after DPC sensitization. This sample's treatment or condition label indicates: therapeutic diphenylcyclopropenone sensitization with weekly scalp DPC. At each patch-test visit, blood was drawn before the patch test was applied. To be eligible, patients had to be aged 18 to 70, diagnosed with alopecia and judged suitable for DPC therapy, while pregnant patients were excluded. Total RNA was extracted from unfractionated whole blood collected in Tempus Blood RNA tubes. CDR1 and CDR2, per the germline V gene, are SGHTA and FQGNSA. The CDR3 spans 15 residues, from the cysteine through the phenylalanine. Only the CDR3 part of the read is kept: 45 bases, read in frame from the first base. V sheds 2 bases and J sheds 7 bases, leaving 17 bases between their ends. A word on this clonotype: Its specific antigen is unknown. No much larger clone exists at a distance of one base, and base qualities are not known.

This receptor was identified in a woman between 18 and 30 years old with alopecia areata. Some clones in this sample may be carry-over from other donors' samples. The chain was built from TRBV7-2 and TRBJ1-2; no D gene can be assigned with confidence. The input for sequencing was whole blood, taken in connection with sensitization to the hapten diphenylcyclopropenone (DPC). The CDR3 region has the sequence CASSLNLVSGGGYTF. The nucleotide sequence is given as TGTGCCAGCAGCTTAAATCTAGTTAGTGGCGGTGGCTACACCTTC.